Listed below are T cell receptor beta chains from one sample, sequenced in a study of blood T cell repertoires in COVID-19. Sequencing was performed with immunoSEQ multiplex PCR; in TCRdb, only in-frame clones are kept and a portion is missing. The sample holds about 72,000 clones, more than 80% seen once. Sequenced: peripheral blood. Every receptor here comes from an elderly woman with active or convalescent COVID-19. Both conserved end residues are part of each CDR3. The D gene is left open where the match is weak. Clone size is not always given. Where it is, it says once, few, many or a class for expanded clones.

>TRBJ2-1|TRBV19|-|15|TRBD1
TGTGCCAGTAGTATAACCGGGACAGGGATCAATGAGCAGTTCTTC
CASSITGTGINEQFF
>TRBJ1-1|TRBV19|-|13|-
TGTGCCAGCAGAGGCGAGCTGAACACTGAAGCTTTCTTT
CASRGELNTEAFF
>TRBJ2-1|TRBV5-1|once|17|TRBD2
TGCGCCAGCAGCCCCTACCCGGGGGGGCTTATGAACAATGAGCAGTTCTTC
CASSPYPGGLMNNEQFF
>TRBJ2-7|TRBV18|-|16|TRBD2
TGTGCCAGCTCACCGGGGTCTAGCGGGGGATTGTACGAGCAGTACTTC
CASSPGSSGGLYEQYF
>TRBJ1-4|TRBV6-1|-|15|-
TGTGCCAGCAGTGAAGCGTTCGGGCAGGGCGAAAAACTGTTTTTT
CASSEAFGQGEKLFF
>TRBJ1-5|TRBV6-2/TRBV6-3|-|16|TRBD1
TGTGCCAGCAGTTTGCCTGACAGGGTAGGGAATCAGCCCCAGCATTTT
CASSLPDRVGNQPQHF
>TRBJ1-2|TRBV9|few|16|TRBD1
TGTGCCAGCAGCGGACAGGGGGGGACGGGTATCTATGGCTACACCTTC
CASSGQGGTGIYGYTF
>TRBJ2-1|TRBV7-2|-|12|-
TGTGCCAGCAGCTTACACGACTTAGGATACTTCTTC
CASSLHDLGYFF
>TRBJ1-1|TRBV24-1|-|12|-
TGTGCCACCAGTGATCCGGGTGGAGGAGCTTTCTTT
CATSDPGGGAFF
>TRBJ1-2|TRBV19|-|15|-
TGTGCCAGTAGTCCGCTACCGGGACTCTCTTGGGGCTACACCTTC
CASSPLPGLSWGYTF
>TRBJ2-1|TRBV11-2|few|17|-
TGTGCCAGCAGCCCTTCGTCGGGGTCCACCCTTTACAATGAGCAGTTCTTC
CASSPSSGSTLYNEQFF
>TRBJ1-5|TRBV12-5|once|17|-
TGTGCTAGTGGTTTGGTATCCCGGCCCGGGGACAATCAGCCCCAGCATTTT
CASGLVSRPGDNQPQHF
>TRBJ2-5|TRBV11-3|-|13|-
TGTGCCAGCAGCTTGGTTCCAGGAGAGACCCAGTACTTC
CASSLVPGETQYF
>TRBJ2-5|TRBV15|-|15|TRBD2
TGTGCCACCAGCCTCGTCGGGGGGAGTCAAGAGACCCAGTACTTC
CATSLVGGSQETQYF
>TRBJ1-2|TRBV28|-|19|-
TGTGCCAGCAGTTTCCCCCCGGAATTGACAGGACCAACGAACTATGGCTACACCTTC
CASSFPPELTGPTNYGYTF
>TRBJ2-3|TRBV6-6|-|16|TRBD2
TGTGCCAGCAGTTTCCCCTGGGGGGGGTTGGGTGATACGCAGTATTTT
CASSFPWGGLGDTQYF
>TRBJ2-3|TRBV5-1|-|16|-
TGCGCCAGCAGCTTGGCCTTTCGGGGGGCCGGGGATACGCAGTATTTT
CASSLAFRGAGDTQYF
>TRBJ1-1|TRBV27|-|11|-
TGTGCCAGCCCGCGGGGTAGAGAAGCTTTCTTT
CASPRGREAFF
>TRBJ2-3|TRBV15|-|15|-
TGTGCCACCAGCAGGGGGGGTTCGGGCACAGATACGCAGTATTTT
CATSRGGSGTDTQYF
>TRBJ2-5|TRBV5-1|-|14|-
TGCGCCAGCCAGGCTGACGGGGGTCAAGAGACCCAGTACTTC
CASQADGGQETQYF
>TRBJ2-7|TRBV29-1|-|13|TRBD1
TGCAGCGTCCAGAAAAGACAGGGGAACGAGCAGTACTTC
CSVQKRQGNEQYF
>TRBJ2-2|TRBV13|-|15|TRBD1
TGTGCCAGCAGCGAGCGGACAGGGTGGACCGGGGAGCTGTTTTTT
CASSERTGWTGELFF
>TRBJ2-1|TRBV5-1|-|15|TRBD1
TGCGCCAGCAGCTTGGGGGACAGGGCGAACAATGAGCAGTTCTTC
CASSLGDRANNEQFF
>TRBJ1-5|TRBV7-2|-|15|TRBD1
TGTGCCAGCAGCTTGACAGGGGTTAACAATCAGCCCCAGCATTTT
CASSLTGVNNQPQHF
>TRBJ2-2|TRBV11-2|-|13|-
TGTGCCAGCAGCTTTTATCGGACCGGGGAGCTGTTTTTT
CASSFYRTGELFF
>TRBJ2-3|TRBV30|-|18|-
TGTGCATACAACCCCAAAGGAGGGGGGGCTTTTGGAACAGATACGCAGTATTTT
CAYNPKGGGAFGTDTQYF
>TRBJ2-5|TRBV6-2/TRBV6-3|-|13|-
TGTGCCAGCAGCAGGGGATGGCAAGAGACCCAGTACTTC
CASSRGWQETQYF
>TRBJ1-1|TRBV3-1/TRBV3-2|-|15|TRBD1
TGTGCCAGCAGCCACGGTCAGGGGGCGAACACTGAAGCTTTCTTT
CASSHGQGANTEAFF
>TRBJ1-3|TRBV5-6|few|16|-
TGTGCCAGCAGCTTGATTTACAGGTCGCCTGGAAACACCATATATTTT
CASSLIYRSPGNTIYF
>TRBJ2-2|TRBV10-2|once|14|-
TGCGCCAGTTCTCCGGGGGGCGAGACCGGGGAGCTGTTTTTT
CASSPGGETGELFF
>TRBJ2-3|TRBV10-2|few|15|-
TGCGCCAGCAGTGAGTCGAGGCTTTCCACAGATACGCAGTATTTT
CASSESRLSTDTQYF
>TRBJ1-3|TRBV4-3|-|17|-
TGCGCCAGCAGCCTATCCCCCGGGGAAGGGTCTGGAAACACCATATATTTT
CASSLSPGEGSGNTIYF
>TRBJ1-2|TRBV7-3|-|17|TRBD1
TGTGCCAGCAGCTTAGGGGCAGGGGGCGCAGCAGGATATGGCTACACCTTC
CASSLGAGGAAGYGYTF
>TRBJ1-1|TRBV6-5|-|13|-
TGTGCCAGCAGTTACATCCTTAACACTGAAGCTTTCTTT
CASSYILNTEAFF
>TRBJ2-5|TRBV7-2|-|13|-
TGTGCCAGCAGTTTGTCCTGGAGGGAGACCCAGTACTTC
CASSLSWRETQYF
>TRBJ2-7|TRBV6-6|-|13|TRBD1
TGTGCCAGCGGCCGGACAGGGGGCTACGAGCAGTACTTC
CASGRTGGYEQYF
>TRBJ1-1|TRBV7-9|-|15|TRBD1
TGTGCCAGCAGCTTGTCGGCAGGGGGTCGAACTGAAGCTTTCTTT
CASSLSAGGRTEAFF
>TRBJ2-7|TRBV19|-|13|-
TGTGCCAGTAGCGACCGGGACACCTACGAGCAGTACTTC
CASSDRDTYEQYF
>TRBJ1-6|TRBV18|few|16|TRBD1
TGTGCCAGCTCACCACTGGGACAGCAATATAATTCACCCCTCCACTTT
CASSPLGQQYNSPLHF
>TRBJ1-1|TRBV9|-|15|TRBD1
TGTGCCAGCAGCGTAGGGGGACAGGGGAATAAGGGAGCTTTCTTT
CASSVGGQGNKGAFF
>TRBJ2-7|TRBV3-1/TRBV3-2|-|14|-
TGTGCCAGCAGCCGTGAGGGCAGCTCCTACGAGCAGTACTTC
CASSREGSSYEQYF
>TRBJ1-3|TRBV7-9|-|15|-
TGTGCCAGCAGCCCCCTCGAGTTTCCTGGAAACACCATATATTTT
CASSPLEFPGNTIYF
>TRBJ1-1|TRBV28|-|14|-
TGTGCCAGCAGTTTTTCAGGGATTGACACTGAAGCTTTCTTT
CASSFSGIDTEAFF
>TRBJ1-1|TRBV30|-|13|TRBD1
TGTGCCTGGGGGACAGCCCTGAACACTGAAGCTTTCTTT
CAWGTALNTEAFF
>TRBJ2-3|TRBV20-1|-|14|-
TGCAGTGCTAGTGCGGGGACTAGCACAGATACGCAGTATTTT
CSASAGTSTDTQYF
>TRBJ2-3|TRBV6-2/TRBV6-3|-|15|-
TGTGCCAGCAGCCTTGGCGGGGGAGGGGGAGATACGCAGTATTTT
CASSLGGGGGDTQYF
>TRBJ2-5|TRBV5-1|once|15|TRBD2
TGCGCCAGCAGCGGGACTAGCGGGACTCAAGAGACCCAGTACTTC
CASSGTSGTQETQYF
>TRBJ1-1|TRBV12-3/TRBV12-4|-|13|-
TGTGCCAGCAGTTTCGGACAGAACACTGAAGCTTTCTTT
CASSFGQNTEAFF
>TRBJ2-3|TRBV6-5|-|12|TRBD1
TGTGCCAGCAGTTACTCACAGGGGTTTGTATATTTT
CASSYSQGFVYF